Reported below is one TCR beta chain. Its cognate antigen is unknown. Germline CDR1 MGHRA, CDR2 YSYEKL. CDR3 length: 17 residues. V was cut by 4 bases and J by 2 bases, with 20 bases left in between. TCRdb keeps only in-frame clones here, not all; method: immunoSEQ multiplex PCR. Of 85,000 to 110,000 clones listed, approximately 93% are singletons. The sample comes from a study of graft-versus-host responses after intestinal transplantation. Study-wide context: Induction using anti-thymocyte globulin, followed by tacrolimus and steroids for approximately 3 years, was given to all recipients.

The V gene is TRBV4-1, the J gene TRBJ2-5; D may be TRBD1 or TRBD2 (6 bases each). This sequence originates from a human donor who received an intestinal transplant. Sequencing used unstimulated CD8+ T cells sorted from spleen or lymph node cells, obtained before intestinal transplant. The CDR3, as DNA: TGCGCCAGCAGCCCGGGGGTCAGGGGAACGGTACAAGAGACCCAGTACTTC. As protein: CASSPGVRGTVQETQYF.